This T cell receptor beta chain emerged from a study of blood T cell repertoires in COVID-19. This CDR3 spans 14 amino acids. V shed 4 bases and J 6 bases; nucleotides not matched to a gene: 8. Per germline, CDR1 SGHKS and CDR2 YYEKEE (reference sequence). Per the original data handling: Reference gene primers were amplified, and this amplification served to estimate nucleated cell counts. Profiled with immunoSEQ multiplex PCR; TCRdb holds only in-frame clones, not every one. The V and J calls and clone size were taken over from that table, and D and trimming were inferred from the DNA. The table lists about 92,000 clones, 87% of them singletons, with approximately 16% in the top ten.

The TCR sequence derives from a woman aged 60-75 years with COVID-19, enrolled during active disease. V is TRBV5-5 and J is TRBJ2-3; 7 bases align to TRBD1. Sequenced material: peripheral blood. CDR3 amino acids: CASSPLTGQDTQYF. The CDR3 DNA reads as TGTGCCAGCAGCCCCCTGACAGGGCAGGATACGCAGTATTTT.